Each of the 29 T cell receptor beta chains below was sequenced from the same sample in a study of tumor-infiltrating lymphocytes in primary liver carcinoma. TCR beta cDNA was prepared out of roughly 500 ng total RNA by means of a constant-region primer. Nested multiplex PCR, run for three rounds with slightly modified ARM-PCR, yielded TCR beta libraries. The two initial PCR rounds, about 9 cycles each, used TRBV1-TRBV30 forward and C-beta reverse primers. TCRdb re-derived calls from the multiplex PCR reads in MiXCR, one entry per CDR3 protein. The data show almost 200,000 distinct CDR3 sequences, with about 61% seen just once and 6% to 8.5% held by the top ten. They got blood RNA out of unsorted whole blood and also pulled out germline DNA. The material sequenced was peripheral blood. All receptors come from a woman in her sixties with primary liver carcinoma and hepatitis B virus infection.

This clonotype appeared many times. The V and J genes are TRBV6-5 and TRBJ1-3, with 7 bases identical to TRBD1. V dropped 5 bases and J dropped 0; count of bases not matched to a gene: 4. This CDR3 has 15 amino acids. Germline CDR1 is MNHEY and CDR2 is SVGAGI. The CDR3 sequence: CASSPQGNSGNTIYF. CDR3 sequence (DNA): TGTGCCAGCAGTCCACAGGGGAACTCTGGAAACACCATATATTTT.

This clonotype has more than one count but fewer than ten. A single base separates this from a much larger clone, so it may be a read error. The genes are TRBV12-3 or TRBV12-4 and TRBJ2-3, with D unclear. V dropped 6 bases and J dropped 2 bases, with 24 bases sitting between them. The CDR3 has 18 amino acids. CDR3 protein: CASSILPRTAPTTDTQYF. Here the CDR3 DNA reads TGTGCCAGCAGCATATTGCCCAGGACCGCCCCTACCACAGATACGCAGTATTTT.

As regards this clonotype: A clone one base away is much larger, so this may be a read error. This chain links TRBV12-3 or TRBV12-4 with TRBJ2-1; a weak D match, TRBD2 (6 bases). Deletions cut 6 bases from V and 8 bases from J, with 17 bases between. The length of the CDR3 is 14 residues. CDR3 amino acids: CASRWANGSDEQFF. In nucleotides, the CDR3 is TGTGCCAGCAGGTGGGCTAACGGGAGCGATGAGCAGTTCTTC.

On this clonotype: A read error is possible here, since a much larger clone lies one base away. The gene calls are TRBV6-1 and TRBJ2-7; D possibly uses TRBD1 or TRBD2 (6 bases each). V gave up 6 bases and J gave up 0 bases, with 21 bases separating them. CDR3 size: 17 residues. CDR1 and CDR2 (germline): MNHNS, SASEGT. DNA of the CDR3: TGTGCCAGCAGCCGAACACGGGCCGGGGGCACCTCCTACGAGCAGTACTTC. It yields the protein CASSRTRAGGTSYEQYF.

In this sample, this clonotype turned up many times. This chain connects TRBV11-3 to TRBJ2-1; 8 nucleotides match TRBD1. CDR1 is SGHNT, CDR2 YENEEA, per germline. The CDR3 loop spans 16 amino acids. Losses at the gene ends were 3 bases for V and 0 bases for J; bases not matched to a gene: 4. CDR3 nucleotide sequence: TGTGCCAGCAGCTTCGTTGGGACAGGCTCCTACAATGAGCAGTTCTTC. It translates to CASSFVGTGSYNEQFF.

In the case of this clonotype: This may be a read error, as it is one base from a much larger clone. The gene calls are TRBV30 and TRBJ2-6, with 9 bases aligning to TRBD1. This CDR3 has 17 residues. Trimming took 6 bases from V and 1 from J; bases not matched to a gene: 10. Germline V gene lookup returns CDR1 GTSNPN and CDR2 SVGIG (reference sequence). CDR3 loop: CACRLDRGLSGANVLTF. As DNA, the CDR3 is TGTGCCTGCCGCCTGGACAGGGGCCTTTCTGGGGCCAACGTCCTGACTTTC. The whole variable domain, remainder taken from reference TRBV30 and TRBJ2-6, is SQTIHQWPATLVQPVGSPLSLECTVEGTSNPNLYWYRQAAGRGLQLLFYSVGIGQISSEVPQNLSASRPQDRQFILSSKKLLLSDSGFYLCACRLDRGLSGANVLTFGAGSRLTVL.

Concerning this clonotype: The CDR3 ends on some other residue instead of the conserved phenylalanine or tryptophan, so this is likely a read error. CDR3 nucleotides: TGTGGCAGCAGCCCCCGGACCACTAGCGGGATAGACGAGCAGTACCTC. Its translation: CGSSPRTTSGIDEQYL. This chain uses TRBV4-2 with TRBJ2-7, with 10 bases that match TRBD2. CDR3 length equals 16 residues. CDR1 LGHNA and CDR2 YNFKEQ come from the germline V gene.

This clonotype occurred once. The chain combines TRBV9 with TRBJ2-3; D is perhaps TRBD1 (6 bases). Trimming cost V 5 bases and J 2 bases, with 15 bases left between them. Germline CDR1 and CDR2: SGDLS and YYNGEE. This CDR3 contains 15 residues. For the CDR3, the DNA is TGTGCCAGCAGTTCCGGGACATTGCACACAGATACGCAGTATTTT. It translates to CASSSGTLHTDTQYF.

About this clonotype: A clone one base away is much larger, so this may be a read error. The CDR3 protein is CSGELAGGTQYF. The DNA of the CDR3 is TGCAGCGGGGAGCTAGCGGGAGGGACTCAGTATTTT. The chain combines TRBV29-1 with TRBJ2-3, with TRBD2 matching 12 bases. Trimming cost V 7 bases and J 12 bases; bases outside gene matches: 8. The CDR3 consists of 12 residues. From germline, CDR1 is SQVTM and CDR2 ANQGSEA.

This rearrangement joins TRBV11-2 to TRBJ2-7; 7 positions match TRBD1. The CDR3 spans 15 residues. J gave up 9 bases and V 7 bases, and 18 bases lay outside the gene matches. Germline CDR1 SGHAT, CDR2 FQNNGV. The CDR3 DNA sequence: TGTGCCAGCATAAAATCCGGGACAGCGACTGGCGTGCAGTACTTC. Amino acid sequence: CASIKSGTATGVQYF.

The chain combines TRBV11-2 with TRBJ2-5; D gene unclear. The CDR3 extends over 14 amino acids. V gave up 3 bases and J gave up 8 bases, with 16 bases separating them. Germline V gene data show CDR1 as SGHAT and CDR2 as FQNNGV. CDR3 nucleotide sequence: TGTGCCAGCAGCTTGGGTCGACGGCTGGATACCCAGTACTTC. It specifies CASSLGRRLDTQYF.

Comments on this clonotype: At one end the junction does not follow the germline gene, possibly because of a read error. CDR3 sequence: CSVRSGTSYETQYF. In DNA, the CDR3 is TGCAGCGTTCGATCCGGGACTAGTTATGAGACCCAATACTTC. The rearrangement links TRBV29-1 to TRBJ2-5; 8 positions match TRBD2. The V gene's germline CDR1 is SQVTM and CDR2 ANQGSEA. The length of the CDR3 is 14 residues. The whole variable domain, filled in from reference TRBV29-1 and TRBJ2-5, reads SAVISQKPSRDICQRGTSLTIQCQVDSQVTMMFWYRQQPGQSLTLIATANQGSEATYESGFVIDKFPISRPNLTFSTLTVSNMSPEDSSIYLCSVRSGTSYETQYFGPGTRLLVL.

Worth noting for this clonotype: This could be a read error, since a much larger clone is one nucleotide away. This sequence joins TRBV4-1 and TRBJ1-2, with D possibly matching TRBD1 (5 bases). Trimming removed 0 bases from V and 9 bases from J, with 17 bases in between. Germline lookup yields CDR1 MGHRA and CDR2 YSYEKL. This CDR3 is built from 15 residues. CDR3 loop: CASSQDLGGEYSYTF. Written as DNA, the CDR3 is TGCGCCAGCAGCCAAGATTTGGGGGGGGAGTATAGCTACACCTTC.

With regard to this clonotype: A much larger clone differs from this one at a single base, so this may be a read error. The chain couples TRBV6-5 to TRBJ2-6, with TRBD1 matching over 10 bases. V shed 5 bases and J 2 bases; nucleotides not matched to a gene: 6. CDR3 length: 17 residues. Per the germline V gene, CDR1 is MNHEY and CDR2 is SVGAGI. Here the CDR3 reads CASSATGGNTGANVLTF. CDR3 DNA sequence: TGTGCCAGCAGTGCGACAGGGGGCAACACTGGGGCCAACGTCCTGACTTTC.

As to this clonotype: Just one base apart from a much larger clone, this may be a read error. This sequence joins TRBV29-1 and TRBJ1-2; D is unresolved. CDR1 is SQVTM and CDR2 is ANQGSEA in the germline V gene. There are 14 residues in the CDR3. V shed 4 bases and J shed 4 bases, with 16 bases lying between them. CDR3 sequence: CSVAGRAKRYGYTF. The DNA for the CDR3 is TGCAGCGTTGCGGGGAGAGCGAAGCGCTATGGCTACACCTTC.

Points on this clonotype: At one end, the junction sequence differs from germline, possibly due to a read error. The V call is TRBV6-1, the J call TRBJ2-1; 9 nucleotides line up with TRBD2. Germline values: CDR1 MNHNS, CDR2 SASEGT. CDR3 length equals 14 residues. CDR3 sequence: CVSSLVAGAREQFF. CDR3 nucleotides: TGTGTCAGCAGTTTGGTAGCGGGAGCGCGTGAGCAGTTCTTC.

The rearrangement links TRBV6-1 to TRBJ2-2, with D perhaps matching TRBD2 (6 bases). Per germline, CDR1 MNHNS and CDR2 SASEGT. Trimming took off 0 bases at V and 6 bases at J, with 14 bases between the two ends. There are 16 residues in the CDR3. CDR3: CASSEAPTSLPGELFF. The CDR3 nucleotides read TGTGCCAGCAGTGAAGCCCCCACTAGCTTACCCGGGGAGCTGTTTTTT.

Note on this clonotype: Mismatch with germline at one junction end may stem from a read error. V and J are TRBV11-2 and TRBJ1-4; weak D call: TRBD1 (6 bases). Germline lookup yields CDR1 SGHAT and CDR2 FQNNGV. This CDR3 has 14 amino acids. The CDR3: CASIAGATYEKLFF. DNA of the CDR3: TGTGCCAGTATCGCGGGGGCAACTTATGAAAAACTGTTTTTT.

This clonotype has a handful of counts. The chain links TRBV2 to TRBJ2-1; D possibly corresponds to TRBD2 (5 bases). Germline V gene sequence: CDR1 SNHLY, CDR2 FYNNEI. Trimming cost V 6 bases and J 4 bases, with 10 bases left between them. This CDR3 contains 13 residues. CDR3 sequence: CASREGFYNEQFF. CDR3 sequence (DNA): TGTGCCAGCAGAGAGGGCTTTTACAATGAGCAGTTCTTC.

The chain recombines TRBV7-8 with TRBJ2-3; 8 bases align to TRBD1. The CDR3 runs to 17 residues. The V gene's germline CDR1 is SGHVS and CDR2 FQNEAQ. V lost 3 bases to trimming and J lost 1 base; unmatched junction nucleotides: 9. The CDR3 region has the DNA TGTGCCAGCAGCTTCGGGGGCGGGACAGGACGCACAGATACGCAGTATTTT. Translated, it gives CASSFGGGTGRTDTQYF.

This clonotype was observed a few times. The CDR3 region has the DNA TGTGCCAGCAGAGCGGGACTAGCGGTTTTGAACACCGGGGAGCTGTTTTTT. Protein: CASRAGLAVLNTGELFF. The rearrangement uses TRBV28 and TRBJ2-2; TRBD2 matches at 11 bases. Germline V gives CDR1 MDHEN, CDR2 SYDVKM. CDR3 length: 17 residues. The trim removed 6 bases at V and 1 base at J, leaving 7 bases unmatched.

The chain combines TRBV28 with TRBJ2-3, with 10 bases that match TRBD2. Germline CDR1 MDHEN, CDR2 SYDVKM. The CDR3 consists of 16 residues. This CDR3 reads CVNSHRLAGGLDTQYF. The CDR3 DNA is TGTGTCAACAGTCACCGATTAGCGGGGGGCTTGGATACGCAGTATTTT. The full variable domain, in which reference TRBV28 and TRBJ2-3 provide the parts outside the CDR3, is DVKVTQSSRYLVKRTGEKVFLECVQDMDHENMFWYRQDPGLGLRLIYFSYDVKMKEKGDIPEGYSVSREKKERFSLILESASTNQTSMYLCVNSHRLAGGLDTQYFGPGTRLTVL.

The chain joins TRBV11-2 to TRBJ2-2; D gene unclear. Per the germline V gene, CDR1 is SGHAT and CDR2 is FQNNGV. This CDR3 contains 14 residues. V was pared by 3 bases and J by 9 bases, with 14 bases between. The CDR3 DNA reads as TGTGCCAGCAGCTTGGTACTCAGTACCCGGGAGCTGTTTTTT. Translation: CASSLVLSTRELFF.

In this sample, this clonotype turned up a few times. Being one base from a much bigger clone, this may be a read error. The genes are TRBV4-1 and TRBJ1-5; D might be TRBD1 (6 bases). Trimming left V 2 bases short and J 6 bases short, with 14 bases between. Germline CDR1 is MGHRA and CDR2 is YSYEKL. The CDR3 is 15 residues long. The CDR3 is CASSQKGQTGQPQHF. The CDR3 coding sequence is TGCGCCAGCAGCCAAAAAGGACAGACAGGTCAGCCCCAGCATTTT.

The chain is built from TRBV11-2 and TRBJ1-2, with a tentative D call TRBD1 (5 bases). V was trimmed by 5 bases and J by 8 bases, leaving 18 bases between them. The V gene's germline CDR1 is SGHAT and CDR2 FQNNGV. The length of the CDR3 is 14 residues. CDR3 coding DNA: TGTGCCAGCAGCCCTCGAAGGGGAGATTGGGGCTACACCTTC. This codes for CASSPRRGDWGYTF.

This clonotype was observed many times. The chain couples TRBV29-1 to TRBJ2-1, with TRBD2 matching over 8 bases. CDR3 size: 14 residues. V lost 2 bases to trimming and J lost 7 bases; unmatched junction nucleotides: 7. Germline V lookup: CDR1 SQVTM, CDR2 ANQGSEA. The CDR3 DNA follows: TGCAGCGTTGAAACCAGGACTAGCCGGAATGAGCAGTTCTTC. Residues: CSVETRTSRNEQFF.

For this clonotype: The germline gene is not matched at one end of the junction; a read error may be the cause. The chain's CDR3 is CASSYGMHDGYAF. The CDR3 DNA reads TGTGCCAGCAGTTATGGAATGCACGATGGCTACGCCTTC. The V call is TRBV6-5, the J call TRBJ1-2, with D unresolved. The germline CDR1 and CDR2 sequences are MNHEY and SVGAGI. The CDR3 has 13 residues.

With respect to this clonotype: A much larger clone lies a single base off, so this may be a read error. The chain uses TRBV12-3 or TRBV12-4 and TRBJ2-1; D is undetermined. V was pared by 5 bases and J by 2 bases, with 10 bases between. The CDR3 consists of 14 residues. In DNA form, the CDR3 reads TGTGCCAGCAGTCCGCGAAGCCCCTACAATGAGCAGTTCTTC. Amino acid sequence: CASSPRSPYNEQFF.

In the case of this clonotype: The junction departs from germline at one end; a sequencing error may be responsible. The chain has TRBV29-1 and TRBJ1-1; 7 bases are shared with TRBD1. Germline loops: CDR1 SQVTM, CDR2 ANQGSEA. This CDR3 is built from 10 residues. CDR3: CIGGQEEAFF. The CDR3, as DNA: TGCATCGGAGGACAGGAGGAAGCCTTCTTT.